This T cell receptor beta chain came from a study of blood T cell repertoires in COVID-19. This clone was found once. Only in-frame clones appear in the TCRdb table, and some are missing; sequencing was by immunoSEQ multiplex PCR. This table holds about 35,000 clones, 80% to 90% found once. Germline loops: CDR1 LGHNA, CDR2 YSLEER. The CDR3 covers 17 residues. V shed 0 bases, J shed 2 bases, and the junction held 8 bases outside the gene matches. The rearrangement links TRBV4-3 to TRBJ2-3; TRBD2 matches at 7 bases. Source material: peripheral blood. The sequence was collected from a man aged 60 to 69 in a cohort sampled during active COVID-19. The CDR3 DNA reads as TGCGCCAGCAGCCAAGACCTTACGGGGGGAGCCACAGATACGCAGTATTTT. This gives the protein CASSQDLTGGATDTQYF.